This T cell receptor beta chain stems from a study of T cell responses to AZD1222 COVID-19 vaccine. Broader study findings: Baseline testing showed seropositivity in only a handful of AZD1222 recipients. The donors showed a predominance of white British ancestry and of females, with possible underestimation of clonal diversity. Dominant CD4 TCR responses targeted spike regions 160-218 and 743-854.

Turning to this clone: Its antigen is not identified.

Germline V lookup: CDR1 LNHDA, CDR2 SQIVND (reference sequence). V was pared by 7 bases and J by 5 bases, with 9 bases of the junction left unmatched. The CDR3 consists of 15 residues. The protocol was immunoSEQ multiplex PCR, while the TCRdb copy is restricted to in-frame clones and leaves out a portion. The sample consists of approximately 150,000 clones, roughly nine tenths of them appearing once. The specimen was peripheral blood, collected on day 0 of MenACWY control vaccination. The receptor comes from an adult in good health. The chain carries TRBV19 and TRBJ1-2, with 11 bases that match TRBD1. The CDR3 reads CASTSRGQGGYGYTF. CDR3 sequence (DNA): TGTGCCAGTACTTCACGGGGACAGGGGGGGTATGGCTACACCTTC.